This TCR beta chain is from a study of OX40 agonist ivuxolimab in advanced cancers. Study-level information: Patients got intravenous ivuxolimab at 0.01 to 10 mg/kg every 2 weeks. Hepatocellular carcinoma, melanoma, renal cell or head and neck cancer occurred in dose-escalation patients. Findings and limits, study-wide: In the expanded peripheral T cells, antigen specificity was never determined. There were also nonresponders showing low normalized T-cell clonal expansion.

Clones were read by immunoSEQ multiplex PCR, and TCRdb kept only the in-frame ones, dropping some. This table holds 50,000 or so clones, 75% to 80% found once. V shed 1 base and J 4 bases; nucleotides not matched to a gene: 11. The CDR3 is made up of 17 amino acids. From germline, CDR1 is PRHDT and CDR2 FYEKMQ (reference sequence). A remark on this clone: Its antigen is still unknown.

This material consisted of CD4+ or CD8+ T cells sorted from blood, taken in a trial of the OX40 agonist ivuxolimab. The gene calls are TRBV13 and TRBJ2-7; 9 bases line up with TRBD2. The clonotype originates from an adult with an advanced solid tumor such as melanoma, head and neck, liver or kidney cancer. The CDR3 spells CASSLADGSGRSYEQYF. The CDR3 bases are TGTGCCAGCAGCTTAGCGGATGGGAGCGGGAGGAGTTACGAGCAGTACTTC.